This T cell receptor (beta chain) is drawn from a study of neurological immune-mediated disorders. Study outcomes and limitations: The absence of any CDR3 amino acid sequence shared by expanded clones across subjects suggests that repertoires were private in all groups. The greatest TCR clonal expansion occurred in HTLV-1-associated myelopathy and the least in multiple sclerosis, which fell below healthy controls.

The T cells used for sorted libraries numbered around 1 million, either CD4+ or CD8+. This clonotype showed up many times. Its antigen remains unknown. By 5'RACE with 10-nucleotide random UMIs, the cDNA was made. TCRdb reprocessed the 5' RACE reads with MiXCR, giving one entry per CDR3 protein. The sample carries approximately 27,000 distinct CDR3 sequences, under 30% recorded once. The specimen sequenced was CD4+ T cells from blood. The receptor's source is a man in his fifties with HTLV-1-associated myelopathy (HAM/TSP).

The CDR3 is CRVRDLAGGVNEQFF. Written as DNA, the CDR3 is TGCAGAGTCCGAGACTTAGCGGGAGGAGTAAATGAGCAGTTCTTC. The rearrangement joins TRBV29-1 to TRBJ2-1, with 10 bases that match TRBD2. The CDR3 loop spans 15 amino acids. Germline CDR1 and CDR2: SQVTM and ANQGSEA.